The TCR beta chain described here comes from a study of blood T cells in healthy people across ages. General observations from the study: Researchers deemed the diversity estimates from one million T cells underestimates. Whereas aged donors had fewer naive CD4+ cells, long-lived donors had more of them and higher diversity.

Aged about 6 to 95, donors were systemically healthy Caucasians from Russia. This clonotype was detected only a few times. Its cognate antigen is unknown. A sample-barcoded 5' primer and a J-beta primer mix were used in a second PCR of roughly 7 to 11 cycles. Every sample gave at least 3 million paired-end reads containing CDR3. MiXCR was run by TCRdb on the 5' RACE reads, yielding one entry per CDR3 protein. The sample lists about 1,600,000 distinct CDR3 sequences, 35% to 45% occurring once. V lost 1 base to trimming and J lost 4 bases, with 20 bases between them. Germline values: CDR1 MNHNS, CDR2 SASEGT. The CDR3 loop spans 17 amino acids.

What was sequenced was blood. The source of this sequence is a woman aged 18-29 years in good health. The V and J genes are TRBV6-1 and TRBJ2-7; D remains ambiguous. CDR3 nucleotides: TGTGCCAGCAGTGAAGGCCCTTATTGGACGGCCGAGTACGAGCAGTACTTC. Its translation is CASSEGPYWTAEYEQYF.